The 30 T cell receptor beta chains below all came from one sample that was sequenced in a study of control samples from healthy donors and cancer patients. Clones were sequenced by immunoSEQ multiplex PCR, and TCRdb holds only the in-frame ones, with some missing. Of about 130,000 clones in the sample, around 92% are singletons; the top ten hold 0.5% to 0.7%. The sample consisted of PBMCs. The source of these receptors is an elderly man with head and neck cancer.

This clone was found once. This chain uses TRBV27 with TRBJ2-1; 8 positions agree with TRBD2. The V gene end was trimmed by 6 bases and the J gene end by 7 bases; junction bases not matched to a gene: 11. The CDR3 length is 15 residues. Germline V gene sequence: CDR1 MNHEY, CDR2 SMNVEV (reference sequence). CDR3 sequence (DNA): TGTGCCAGCAGCCCGGCCCTAGCGGGTGAGAATGAGCAGTTCTTC. It translates to CASSPALAGENEQFF.

The chain has TRBV7-9 and TRBJ2-2; a possible D gene is TRBD2 (5 bases). The V end was cut by 5 bases, the J end by 9 bases, with 10 bases between. Germline V lookup: CDR1 SEHNR, CDR2 FQNEAQ (reference sequence). The CDR3 totals 12 residues. CDR3 region: CASSPPSRELFF. CDR3 DNA sequence: TGTGCCAGCAGCCCTCCTAGCCGGGAGCTGTTTTTT.

This rearrangement joins TRBV21-1 to TRBJ2-4; TRBD1 was called by the table and not checked on the DNA. TRBV21-1 is termed a pseudogene. CDR3 length: 15 amino acids. The CDR3 coding sequence is TGTGCCAGCAGCAAAGGTTGTCAGGGCGAAAACATTCAGTACTTC. This codes for CASSKGCQGENIQYF.

The chain links TRBV30 to TRBJ2-5; 10 bases match TRBD2. The CDR3 has 14 residues. Looked up from germline, CDR1 is GTSNPN and CDR2 is SVGIG (reference sequence). With 4 bases clipped from V and 7 bases from J, the junction kept 9 bases outside the gene matches. CDR3 DNA sequence: TGTGCCTGGACTAGCGGGGGTTCCGTGGTGACCCAGTACTTC. It yields the protein CAWTSGGSVVTQYF. Combining the CDR3 with reference TRBV30 and TRBJ2-5 gives the whole variable domain SQTIHQWPATLVQPVGSPLSLECTVEGTSNPNLYWYRQAAGRGLQLLFYSVGIGQISSEVPQNLSASRPQDRQFILSSKKLLLSDSGFYLCAWTSGGSVVTQYFGPGTRLLVL.

CDR3: CASSENNREFPGNTIYF. DNA for the CDR3: TGTGCCAGCAGCGAGAACAACAGGGAATTCCCTGGAAACACCATATATTTT. This chain joins TRBV9 and TRBJ1-3; D may be TRBD1 (6 bases). CDR3 size: 17 residues. V lost 3 bases, J lost 2 bases, and 18 bases lay in between. Germline V gene sequence: CDR1 SGDLS, CDR2 YYNGEE.

CDR3 in DNA: TGTGCCAGTTCCCAAGGGAAGAGTCAGCCCCAGCATTTT. Translated, it gives CASSQGKSQPQHF. The rearrangement joins TRBV19 to TRBJ1-5; D gene uncertain. The V end lost 8 bases, the J end lost 6 bases, and 14 bases lay between the germline ends. The CDR3 runs to 13 residues. Germline V gives CDR1 LNHDA, CDR2 SQIVND (reference sequence).

The V and J genes are TRBV27 and TRBJ2-3; no clear D. With 0 bases removed from V and 3 bases from J, the gap between germline ends came to 10 bases. CDR1 MNHEY and CDR2 SMNVEV come from the germline V gene (reference sequence). There are 15 residues in the CDR3. CDR3 region: CASSLSIRTTDTQYF. The CDR3, as DNA: TGTGCCAGCAGTTTATCGATTCGGACGACAGATACGCAGTATTTT.

This chain uses TRBV30 with TRBJ1-2, with 10 positions matching TRBD1. The germline gives CDR1 GTSNPN, CDR2 SVGIG (reference sequence). The CDR3 sequence is 16 residues long. After removal of 0 bases from V and 4 bases from J, the junction contained 8 bases not matched to a gene. CDR3 bases: TGTGCCTGGAGTGTCGGGACAGGGGTGCAGATCTATGGCTACACCTTC. It specifies CAWSVGTGVQIYGYTF.

The chain carries TRBV4-1 and TRBJ2-1, with a tentative D call TRBD2 (6 bases). V lost 4 bases and J lost 4, with 8 bases in between. Germline-derived CDR1 and CDR2 are MGHRA and YSYEKL. The CDR3 totals 13 residues. The CDR3 DNA follows: TGCGCCAGCAGCCGGGACTTTTACAATGAGCAGTTCTTC. Translating gives CASSRDFYNEQFF.

The genes are TRBV10-1 and TRBJ2-3; the D call may be TRBD1 or TRBD2 (5 bases each). The germline V gene has CDR1 WNHNN and CDR2 SYGVQD (reference sequence). The V and J ends lost 11 bases and 2 bases respectively, with 14 bases between them. This CDR3 has 13 amino acids. Written as DNA, the CDR3 is TGCGCCTCTCGGGACGCCTACACAGATACGCAGTATTTT. Protein product: CASRDAYTDTQYF.

This clone was recorded only once. This chain links TRBV9 with TRBJ2-7; perhaps TRBD1 as D (5 bases). Trimming removed 2 bases from V and 2 bases from J, with 11 bases in between. Germline V lookup: CDR1 SGDLS, CDR2 YYNGEE. This CDR3 comprises 14 residues. CDR3 loop: CASSVQEQAYEQYF. In DNA, the CDR3 is TGTGCCAGCAGCGTTCAGGAACAGGCCTACGAGCAGTACTTC.

The gene calls are TRBV5-5 and TRBJ2-7; D perhaps matches TRBD2 (5 bases). The germline V gene encodes CDR1 SGHKS and CDR2 YYEKEE (reference sequence). The CDR3 length is 13 residues. Between the trimmed V and J ends, which lost 1 base and 7 bases, there was a span of 12 bases. The CDR3 here is CASSLSPRGEQYF. DNA for the CDR3: TGTGCCAGCAGCTTGTCTCCCCGGGGAGAGCAGTACTTC.

The genes are TRBV6-5 and TRBJ2-1; 12 bases line up with TRBD2. The CDR3 contains 14 residues. V lost 8 bases, J lost 9 bases, and 8 bases stayed unmatched. CDR1 is MNHEY, CDR2 SVGAGI, per germline. The CDR3 here is CASLTSGGPSEQFF. The CDR3 DNA follows: TGTGCCAGCCTTACTAGCGGGGGGCCATCTGAGCAGTTCTTC.

This chain connects TRBV30 to TRBJ1-5; D gene unclear. Germline loops: CDR1 GTSNPN, CDR2 SVGIG (reference sequence). The CDR3 length is 14 residues. V dropped 1 base and J dropped 1 base, with 8 bases sitting between them. The CDR3 sequence is CAWSEGRSNQPQHF. The CDR3 DNA reads as TGTGCCTGGAGTGAGGGCCGAAGCAATCAGCCCCAGCATTTT.

The chain joins TRBV7-9 to TRBJ1-1; D is unclear. This CDR3 is 13 amino acids long. CDR1 SEHNR and CDR2 FQNEAQ come from the germline V gene (reference sequence). Trimming pared 10 bases from V and 1 base from J, leaving 13 bases between. The CDR3: CATSETPNTEAFF. The CDR3 nucleotides are TGTGCCACCTCGGAGACCCCGAACACTGAAGCTTTCTTT.

V and J are TRBV3-1 (or the pseudogene TRBV3-2) and TRBJ2-4; D gene unclear. The CDR3 sequence is 15 residues long. Germline CDR1 reads LGHDT; CDR2 reads YNNKEL (reference sequence). The germline V and J ends were trimmed by 2 bases and 8 bases, with 16 bases remaining between them. CDR3 sequence (DNA): TGTGCCAGCAGCCAAAAAGGCAGGCCGTGGGACATTCAGTACTTC. Translation: CASSQKGRPWDIQYF.

V gene TRBV19 combines with J gene TRBJ2-5; D remains unclear. Germline V lookup: CDR1 LNHDA, CDR2 SQIVND (reference sequence). This CDR3 is 14 amino acids long. Trimming removed 5 bases from V and 4 bases from J, with 14 bases in between. CDR3 in DNA: TGTGCCAGTAGTCAAACCCCGACGGCAGAGACCCAGTACTTC. Translating it yields CASSQTPTAETQYF.

The V and J genes are TRBV10-3 and TRBJ2-3; 8 bases agree with TRBD2. The V and J ends lost 10 bases and 5 bases, in that order; junction bases with no gene match: 14. This CDR3 comprises 15 residues. In germline, CDR1 is ENHRY, CDR2 SYGVKD. The CDR3 DNA reads TGTGCCACCCGACGGGGGGGCCCAGGGATAGATACGCAGTATTTT. Its protein is CATRRGGPGIDTQYF.

The chain uses TRBV18 and TRBJ2-1, with 12 bases matching TRBD2. CDR3 length: 14 amino acids. Germline CDR1 KGHSH, CDR2 LQKENI. V lost 8 bases, J lost 5 bases, and 4 bases stayed unmatched. CDR3 sequence reads: CASQLAGGHNEQFF. The CDR3 DNA reads as TGTGCCAGCCAACTAGCGGGAGGCCACAATGAGCAGTTCTTC. Full variable domain (outside the CDR3, taken from reference TRBV18 and TRBJ2-1): NAGVMQNPRHLVRRRGQEARLRCSPMKGHSHVYWYRQLPEEGLKFMVYLQKENIIDESGMPKERFSAEFPKEGPSILRIQQVVRGDSAAYFCASQLAGGHNEQFFGPGTRLTVL.

In DNA form, the CDR3 reads TGTGCCAGCAGTGATTTCCAGACAGTCGGGGGGTACGAGCAGTTCTTC. It translates to CASSDFQTVGGYEQFF. The chain has TRBV6-1 and TRBJ2-1; 7 bases map to TRBD2. CDR1 is MNHNS, CDR2 SASEGT, per germline. V was clipped by 3 bases and J by 10 bases; unmatched bases: 15. The CDR3 runs to 16 residues.

A single count supports this clone. This chain joins TRBV5-6 and TRBJ2-2; TRBD1 matches 9 bases. The CDR3 length is 17 residues. Germline assignment: CDR1 SGHDT and CDR2 YYEEEE. J gave up 5 bases and V 4 bases, and 12 bases lay outside the gene matches. This CDR3 is CASSRLGQGIDTGELFF. The CDR3 nucleotides read TGTGCCAGCAGCCGTTTAGGACAGGGGATTGATACCGGGGAGCTGTTTTTT.

This chain uses TRBV6-6 with TRBJ2-7, with 8 bases that match TRBD1. The CDR3 extends over 13 amino acids. Germline CDR1 and CDR2: MNHNY and SVGAGI (reference sequence). With V trimmed by 7 bases and J by 5 bases, 7 bases remained unmatched. This CDR3 reads CASTSPGGHEQYF. The CDR3 DNA reads as TGTGCCAGCACTTCACCAGGGGGCCACGAGCAGTACTTC.

The gene calls are TRBV4-1 and TRBJ1-6; 7 bases fit TRBD1. The trim removed 3 bases at V and 10 bases at J, leaving 18 bases unmatched. CDR3 length equals 18 residues. Germline CDR1 MGHRA, CDR2 YSYEKL. CDR3: CASSQRGDLQGLGSPLHF. CDR3 bases: TGCGCCAGCAGCCAGAGGGGAGACCTACAGGGGCTGGGGTCACCCCTCCACTTT.

The chain recombines TRBV5-5 with TRBJ1-3; D unclear. Germline loops: CDR1 SGHKS, CDR2 YYEKEE (reference sequence). The CDR3 extends over 15 amino acids. The V end was cut by 0 bases, the J end by 6 bases, with 13 bases between. Written as DNA, the CDR3 is TGTGCCAGCAGCTTGGGGCCGGGTCTAATAAACACCATATATTTT. As protein: CASSLGPGLINTIYF.

The chain couples TRBV29-1 to TRBJ2-7; D tentatively fits TRBD1 or TRBD2 (5 bases each). Germline V CDR1 and CDR2: SQVTM, ANQGSEA. The length of the CDR3 is 13 residues. Trimming took 5 bases from V and 4 from J, leaving 15 bases between them. Here the CDR3 reads CSVYWDLCYEQYF. The CDR3 DNA reads as TGCAGCGTTTATTGGGACCTATGTTACGAGCAGTACTTC.

The J gene is TRBJ2-7, the V gene TRBV9, with 9 nucleotides matching TRBD2. Germline lookup yields CDR1 SGDLS and CDR2 YYNGEE. V lost 3 bases and J lost 4; bases outside the gene matches: 2. The CDR3 has 13 residues. The CDR3 DNA sequence: TGTGCCAGCAGCGCCGGACTAGCGTACGAGCAGTACTTC. This gives the protein CASSAGLAYEQYF.

The CDR3 DNA follows: TGTGCCAGCAGCTTAGACGGAGCCGGGAACGGTTGGGAGACCCAGTACTTC. Residues: CASSLDGAGNGWETQYF. This sequence joins TRBV11-2 and TRBJ2-5, with D possibly being TRBD2 (5 bases). The CDR3 length is 17 residues. Between the trimmed V and J ends, which lost 0 bases and 5 bases, there was a span of 19 bases. Per the germline V gene, CDR1 is SGHAT and CDR2 is FQNNGV.

This chain connects TRBV7-9 to TRBJ1-2, with 8 bases aligning to TRBD1. The CDR3 loop spans 14 amino acids. The germline V gene encodes CDR1 SEHNR and CDR2 FQNEAQ (reference sequence). The ends lost 4 bases at V and 3 bases at J; junction bases unmatched: 4. Written as DNA, the CDR3 is TGTGCCAGCAGCTCACAGACAGGGGACTATGGCTACACCTTC. Protein product: CASSSQTGDYGYTF. The variable domain in full, with the rest retrieved from reference TRBV7-9 and TRBJ1-2, is DTGVSQNPRHKITKRGQNVTFRCDPISEHNRLYWYRQTLGQGPEFLTYFQNEAQLEKSRLLSDRFSAERPKGSFSTLEIQRTEQGDSAMYLCASSSQTGDYGYTFGSGTRLTVV.

V gene TRBV7-9 combines with J gene TRBJ1-6; 9 nucleotides match TRBD1. The CDR3 is 13 residues long. The J segment lost 9 bases and the V segment lost 7 bases, leaving 4 bases of the junction unmatched. Germline CDR1 SEHNR, CDR2 FQNEAQ (reference sequence). The CDR3 DNA sequence: TGTGCCAGCACGACAGGGGGGACTTCACCCCTCCACTTT. Protein: CASTTGGTSPLHF.

The chain recombines TRBV4-2 with TRBJ1-1, with a possible D match to TRBD1 (6 bases). The CDR3 is 18 residues long. In germline, CDR1 is LGHNA, CDR2 YNFKEQ. V gave up 4 bases and J gave up 4 bases, with 25 bases separating them. CDR3 coding DNA: TGTGCCAGCAGCCCCGCCCCCCTGGGACAAGGGGCCGGCACTGAAGCTTTCTTT. Protein product: CASSPAPLGQGAGTEAFF.